The rows below give T cell receptor beta chains drawn from one sample of a study of CD8+ T cells in alopecia areata. Clones were sequenced by immunoSEQ multiplex PCR, and TCRdb holds only the in-frame ones, with some missing. Of 90,000 to 150,000 clones listed, 58% are singletons. Sequencing used CD8+ T cells sorted from blood, obtained at week 4, from a patient treated with tofacitinib. These receptors were taken from a human donor with alopecia areata. Both conserved end residues are part of each CDR3. The D gene is left open where the match is weak. Some rows have no size entry. The others give once, few or many, or a class for an expanded clone.

CDR3aa: CAISDRVDRGRTGELFF
CDR3nt: TGTGCCATCAGTGATCGTGTGGACAGGGGACGGACCGGGGAGCTGTTTTTT
v_gene: TRBV10-3
j_gene: TRBJ2-2
d_gene: TRBD1
abundance: -

CDR3aa: CATSIQGERNQPQHF
CDR3nt: TGTGCCACCAGCATACAGGGGGAAAGAAATCAGCCCCAGCATTTT
v_gene: TRBV15
j_gene: TRBJ1-5
d_gene: TRBD1
abundance: -

CDR3aa: CSVPWGNTIYF
CDR3nt: TGCAGCGTCCCCTGGGGAAACACCATATATTTT
v_gene: TRBV29-1
j_gene: TRBJ1-3
d_gene: -
abundance: few

CDR3aa: CSVSGTGLNTEAFF
CDR3nt: TGCAGCGTTTCCGGGACAGGGTTAAACACTGAAGCTTTCTTT
v_gene: TRBV29-1
j_gene: TRBJ1-1
d_gene: TRBD1
abundance: -

CDR3aa: CASSLVGTGEYEQYF
CDR3nt: TGTGCCAGCAGCTTAGTCGGGACAGGGGAGTACGAGCAGTACTTC
v_gene: TRBV7-9
j_gene: TRBJ2-7
d_gene: TRBD1
abundance: -

CDR3aa: CASRPGPRNTEAFF
CDR3nt: TGCGCCAGCAGACCAGGACCTAGGAACACTGAAGCTTTCTTT
v_gene: TRBV23-1
j_gene: TRBJ1-1
d_gene: -
abundance: few

CDR3aa: CSASHYEQYF
CDR3nt: TGCAGTGCTAGCCACTACGAGCAGTACTTC
v_gene: TRBV20-1
j_gene: TRBJ2-7
d_gene: -
abundance: -

CDR3aa: CASSMTGTGPYEQYF
CDR3nt: TGTGCCAGCAGCATGACCGGGACAGGACCCTACGAGCAGTACTTC
v_gene: TRBV5-6
j_gene: TRBJ2-7
d_gene: TRBD1
abundance: -

CDR3aa: CASSVVGGNTEAFF
CDR3nt: TGTGCCAGCAGCGTAGTTGGAGGGAACACTGAAGCTTTCTTT
v_gene: TRBV9
j_gene: TRBJ1-1
d_gene: -
abundance: -

CDR3aa: CASSEGPDGQFF
CDR3nt: TGTGCCAGCAGCGAAGGTCCGGACGGGCAGTTCTTC
v_gene: TRBV13
j_gene: TRBJ2-1
d_gene: -
abundance: -

CDR3aa: CASSVRGPSPLHF
CDR3nt: TGTGCCAGCAGCGTTCGGGGACCTTCACCCCTCCACTTT
v_gene: TRBV9
j_gene: TRBJ1-6
d_gene: -
abundance: -

CDR3aa: CSVEDGWTYGYTF
CDR3nt: TGCAGCGTTGAAGATGGATGGACCTATGGCTACACCTTC
v_gene: TRBV29-1
j_gene: TRBJ1-2
d_gene: -
abundance: -

CDR3aa: CASSPTGSYEQYF
CDR3nt: TGCGCCAGCAGCCCAACAGGGAGCTACGAGCAGTACTTC
v_gene: TRBV5-1
j_gene: TRBJ2-7
d_gene: -
abundance: few

CDR3aa: CASSYWGYREAEAFF
CDR3nt: TGTGCCAGCAGTTACTGGGGCTACAGGGAGGCTGAAGCTTTCTTT
v_gene: TRBV6-6
j_gene: TRBJ1-1
d_gene: -
abundance: -

CDR3aa: CASSSLVGGTYEQYF
CDR3nt: TGTGCCAGCAGCTCCCTGGTCGGAGGAACCTACGAGCAGTACTTC
v_gene: TRBV13
j_gene: TRBJ2-7
d_gene: -
abundance: -

CDR3aa: CASSLANGLNTEAFF
CDR3nt: TGTGCCAGCAGCTTAGCGAACGGACTGAACACTGAAGCTTTCTTT
v_gene: TRBV7-9
j_gene: TRBJ1-1
d_gene: -
abundance: few

CDR3aa: CASSPGGQETQYF
CDR3nt: TGTGCCAGCAGCCCAGGAGGACAAGAGACCCAGTACTTC
v_gene: TRBV11-2
j_gene: TRBJ2-5
d_gene: -
abundance: -

CDR3aa: CASSLVETEAFF
CDR3nt: TGTGCCAGCAGCTTGGTGGAGACTGAAGCTTTCTTT
v_gene: TRBV7-9
j_gene: TRBJ1-1
d_gene: -
abundance: few

CDR3aa: CASTDVRLGQETQYF
CDR3nt: TGTGCCAGCACCGACGTCAGACTGGGGCAAGAGACCCAGTACTTC
v_gene: TRBV2
j_gene: TRBJ2-5
d_gene: -
abundance: -

CDR3aa: CAWETLDYGYTF
CDR3nt: TGTGCCTGGGAGACGTTAGACTATGGCTACACCTTC
v_gene: TRBV30
j_gene: TRBJ1-2
d_gene: -
abundance: few

CDR3aa: CSVEDRGMNTEAFF
CDR3nt: TGCAGCGTTGAAGATCGGGGAATGAACACTGAAGCTTTCTTT
v_gene: TRBV29-1
j_gene: TRBJ1-1
d_gene: -
abundance: few

CDR3aa: CASSFEGTGNTIYF
CDR3nt: TGCGCCAGCAGCTTTGAGGGAACTGGAAACACCATATATTTT
v_gene: TRBV5-1
j_gene: TRBJ1-3
d_gene: -
abundance: once

CDR3aa: CASSFMASGETQYF
CDR3nt: TGTGCCAGCAGTTTTATGGCTAGCGGTGAGACCCAGTACTTC
v_gene: TRBV27
j_gene: TRBJ2-5
d_gene: TRBD2
abundance: -

CDR3aa: CASSAKPSREETQYF
CDR3nt: TGTGCCAGCAGCGCCAAACCCTCGAGGGAAGAGACCCAGTACTTC
v_gene: TRBV9
j_gene: TRBJ2-5
d_gene: -
abundance: -

CDR3aa: CASSLLGQGKSTNYGYTF
CDR3nt: TGTGCCAGCAGCTTATTAGGACAGGGGAAATCCACTAACTATGGCTACACCTTC
v_gene: TRBV7-6
j_gene: TRBJ1-2
d_gene: TRBD1
abundance: -

CDR3aa: CASEGKDGKETQYF
CDR3nt: TGTGCCAGCGAGGGAAAGGACGGGAAAGAGACCCAGTACTTC
v_gene: TRBV6-5
j_gene: TRBJ2-5
d_gene: -
abundance: few

CDR3aa: CAWSLTGPNEQFF
CDR3nt: TGTGCCTGGAGTCTCACAGGGCCCAATGAGCAGTTCTTC
v_gene: TRBV30
j_gene: TRBJ2-1
d_gene: -
abundance: few

CDR3aa: CASGRAADTQYF
CDR3nt: TGTGCCAGCGGGAGGGCGGCAGATACGCAGTATTTT
v_gene: TRBV7-9
j_gene: TRBJ2-3
d_gene: TRBD2
abundance: -

CDR3aa: CASSLRGAGNEQFF
CDR3nt: TGTGCCAGCAGCTTACGAGGAGCGGGTAATGAGCAGTTCTTC
v_gene: TRBV7-2
j_gene: TRBJ2-1
d_gene: -
abundance: few

CDR3aa: CASSPRTSGATGELFF
CDR3nt: TGTGCCAGCAGCCCTAGGACTAGCGGGGCAACCGGGGAGCTGTTTTTT
v_gene: TRBV13
j_gene: TRBJ2-2
d_gene: TRBD2
abundance: few

CDR3aa: CAWSVWGSFNNEQFF
CDR3nt: TGTGCCTGGAGTGTCTGGGGAAGTTTTAACAATGAGCAGTTCTTC
v_gene: TRBV30
j_gene: TRBJ2-1
d_gene: -
abundance: few

CDR3aa: CSVEDRGLAGYNEQFF
CDR3nt: TGCAGCGTTGAAGACAGGGGACTAGCAGGGTACAATGAGCAGTTCTTC
v_gene: TRBV29-1
j_gene: TRBJ2-1
d_gene: TRBD2
abundance: -

CDR3aa: CASSSSPPATGTYEQYF
CDR3nt: TGTGCCAGCAGCTCCTCCCCACCGGCCACAGGGACCTACGAGCAGTACTTC
v_gene: TRBV7-9
j_gene: TRBJ2-7
d_gene: -
abundance: -

CDR3aa: CSVEIREEVGNIQYF
CDR3nt: TGCAGCGTTGAAATAAGGGAGGAGGTGGGGAACATTCAGTACTTC
v_gene: TRBV29-1
j_gene: TRBJ2-4
d_gene: -
abundance: -

CDR3aa: CASSDSTVFYGYTF
CDR3nt: TGTGCCAGCAGTGATTCTACAGTCTTCTATGGCTACACCTTC
v_gene: TRBV25-1
j_gene: TRBJ1-2
d_gene: -
abundance: few

CDR3aa: CASTGHRTGVLAQHF
CDR3nt: TGTGCCAGCACGGGACACAGGACAGGGGTATTGGCCCAGCATTTT
v_gene: TRBV28
j_gene: TRBJ1-5
d_gene: TRBD1
abundance: few

CDR3aa: CASSLGLAANNEQFF
CDR3nt: TGTGCCAGCAGCTTAGGACTAGCGGCTAACAATGAGCAGTTCTTC
v_gene: TRBV13
j_gene: TRBJ2-1
d_gene: TRBD2
abundance: few

CDR3aa: CAWSVSYGYTF
CDR3nt: TGTGCCTGGAGTGTTTCCTATGGCTACACCTTC
v_gene: TRBV30
j_gene: TRBJ1-2
d_gene: -
abundance: -

CDR3aa: CASSFRGRMYEQYF
CDR3nt: TGTGCCAGCAGTTTTAGGGGAAGGATGTACGAGCAGTACTTC
v_gene: TRBV27
j_gene: TRBJ2-7
d_gene: -
abundance: once

CDR3aa: CARRDNPSYEQYF
CDR3nt: TGTGCCAGACGGGACAATCCCTCCTACGAGCAGTACTTC
v_gene: TRBV2
j_gene: TRBJ2-7
d_gene: -
abundance: -

CDR3aa: CASSLGWGLNTEAFF
CDR3nt: TGTGCCAGCAGCCTAGGTTGGGGCCTGAACACTGAAGCTTTCTTT
v_gene: TRBV27
j_gene: TRBJ1-1
d_gene: -
abundance: -

CDR3aa: CASRIQGAHTEAFF
CDR3nt: TGTGCCAGCAGAATACAGGGGGCGCACACTGAAGCTTTCTTT
v_gene: TRBV27
j_gene: TRBJ1-1
d_gene: TRBD1
abundance: once

CDR3aa: CASSLVGTGPYGYTF
CDR3nt: TGTGCCAGCAGCTTAGTAGGGACAGGCCCCTATGGCTACACCTTC
v_gene: TRBV7-8
j_gene: TRBJ1-2
d_gene: TRBD1
abundance: -

CDR3aa: CASTSGVKVYEQYF
CDR3nt: TGTGCCAGCACGTCAGGGGTAAAGGTGTACGAGCAGTACTTC
v_gene: TRBV7-9
j_gene: TRBJ2-7
d_gene: -
abundance: -

CDR3aa: CSVEDPSGELFF
CDR3nt: TGCAGCGTTGAAGATCCGAGCGGGGAGCTGTTTTTT
v_gene: TRBV29-1
j_gene: TRBJ2-2
d_gene: -
abundance: -

CDR3aa: CASSAGEGQFF
CDR3nt: TGTGCCAGCAGCGCTGGAGAAGGGCAGTTCTTC
v_gene: TRBV7-9
j_gene: TRBJ2-1
d_gene: -
abundance: few

CDR3aa: CASSFGGSYNEQFF
CDR3nt: TGTGCCAGCAGTTTCGGGGGCTCCTACAATGAGCAGTTCTTC
v_gene: TRBV2
j_gene: TRBJ2-1
d_gene: -
abundance: -

CDR3aa: CASSYEPGADGYTF
CDR3nt: TGTGCCAGCAGCTACGAGCCAGGGGCGGATGGCTACACCTTC
v_gene: TRBV7-9
j_gene: TRBJ1-2
d_gene: -
abundance: -

CDR3aa: CSVEGLGQPQHF
CDR3nt: TGCAGCGTTGAGGGGTTAGGTCAGCCCCAGCATTTT
v_gene: TRBV29-1
j_gene: TRBJ1-5
d_gene: -
abundance: few